Below, 31 T cell receptor beta chains from the same sample are listed, as sequenced in a study of metastatic and nonmetastatic thyroid tumors. With MiXCR, TCRdb called clones anew from the PCR reads. This table has approximately 39,000 clones, less than 25% appearing once. No patient had received any treatment before thyroid surgery. Sequencing used blood. These receptors were obtained from a female donor with papillary thyroid cancer or a benign thyroid nodule (not recorded which). Some clones in this sample may be carry-over from other donors' samples.

This clone has a count of ten or more. The CDR3 region is CAWSLTGVGEQYF. In DNA form, the CDR3 reads TGTGCCTGGAGCCTAACAGGGGTAGGCGAGCAGTACTTC. The chain links TRBV30 to TRBJ2-7; 7 positions agree with TRBD1. The CDR3 has 13 residues. Germline loops: CDR1 GTSNPN, CDR2 SVGIG (reference sequence). V was clipped by 3 bases and J by 6 bases; unmatched bases: 8.

This clone was seen repeatedly, ten times or more. J is TRBJ2-3 and V is TRBV7-2, with 8 positions matching TRBD2. Per the germline V gene, CDR1 is SGHTA and CDR2 is FQGNSA. V shed 1 base, J shed 8 bases, and the junction held 8 bases outside the gene matches. The CDR3 spans 15 residues. The chain's CDR3 is CASSLGGTRFATQYF. The CDR3 DNA reads as TGTGCCAGCAGCTTAGGGGGGACTAGGTTTGCTACGCAGTATTTT.

This clone was recorded a few times. A much larger clone differs from this one at a single base, so this may be a read error. The chain combines TRBV28 with TRBJ2-3; perhaps TRBD2 as D (5 bases). CDR3 size: 16 residues. CDR1 MDHEN and CDR2 SYDVKM come from the germline V gene. The CDR3 sequence: CASSLLGSGSSDTQYF. CDR3 DNA sequence: TGTGCCAGCAGCTTATTGGGGTCGGGGAGTTCAGATACGCAGTATTTT. The full variable domain, its missing parts supplied by reference TRBV28 and TRBJ2-3, is DVKVTQSSRYLVKRTGEKVFLECVQDMDHENMFWYRQDPGLGLRLIYFSYDVKMKEKGDIPEGYSVSREKKERFSLILESASTNQTSMYLCASSLLGSGSSDTQYFGPGTRLTVL.

The table lists this clone with a few counts. A single base separates this from a much larger clone, so it may be a read error. The same CDR3 can be traced to other DNA sequences in this sample. This chain links TRBV25-1 with TRBJ1-1; TRBD1 might be the D (5 bases). This CDR3 spans 15 amino acids. CDR1 is MGHDK and CDR2 is SYGVNS in the germline V gene. Trimming shortened V by 5 bases and J by 10 bases, and 23 bases separated the two germline ends. CDR3 amino acids: CASSSPRVLGGRAFF. CDR3 DNA sequence: TGTGCCAGCAGTTCCCCCAGGGTCCTGGGGGGACGAGCTTTCTTT.

This clone was picked up a small number of times. This sequence joins TRBV6-2 or TRBV6-3 and TRBJ1-1, with D uncertain. Germline V gene data show CDR1 as MNHEY and CDR2 as SVGEGT. V dropped 0 bases and J dropped 10 bases, with 9 bases sitting between them. The length of the CDR3 is 12 residues. In DNA form, the CDR3 reads TGTGCCAGCAGTTACTCGAATCTGCGAGCTTTCTTT. It encodes CASSYSNLRAFF.

Only a few counts were recorded for this clone. The chain links TRBV2 to TRBJ1-6; 7 nucleotides match TRBD1. J gave up 10 bases and V 7 bases, and 7 bases lay outside the gene matches. Germline CDR1 SNHLY, CDR2 FYNNEI. This CDR3 spans 13 amino acids. CDR3 amino acids: CASMLTGRSPLHF. Written as DNA, the CDR3 is TGTGCCAGCATGTTGACAGGGAGGTCACCCCTCCACTTT.

This clone was counted at least ten times. The chain links TRBV18 to TRBJ1-2, with D possibly matching TRBD1 (5 bases). The CDR3 covers 15 residues. The V gene's germline CDR1 is KGHSH and CDR2 LQKENI. Trimming took 6 bases from V and 1 from J, leaving 15 bases between them. The CDR3 sequence: CASSGAGTFNYGYTF. The CDR3 region has the DNA TGTGCCAGCTCTGGGGCCGGGACGTTTAACTATGGCTACACCTTC.

In regard to this clone: A read error may be the cause here, since a much bigger clone is one base away. Other DNA sequences within the sample encode an identical CDR3. This chain links TRBV3-1 with TRBJ2-1; 8 bases match TRBD2. Germline CDR1 LGHDT, CDR2 YNNKEL (reference sequence). The CDR3 loop spans 15 amino acids. V was pared by 1 base and J by 9 bases, with 8 bases of the junction left unmatched. DNA of the CDR3: TGTGCCAGCAGCCAAGCCCCCGGGGGGGTCACTGAGCAGTTCTTC. As protein: CASSQAPGGVTEQFF.

This clone showed up many times. This sequence joins TRBV2 and TRBJ2-6, with D uncertain. Trimming shortened V by 6 bases and J by 0 bases, and 12 bases separated the two germline ends. This CDR3 comprises 16 residues. Germline CDR1 SNHLY, CDR2 FYNNEI. CDR3 nucleotides: TGTGCCAGCAGGCGGATTATCAGCTCTGGGGCCAACGTCCTGACTTTC. Its translation is CASRRIISSGANVLTF.

The sample holds many counts of this clone. The rearrangement uses TRBV29-1 and TRBJ1-3; D gene uncertain. The CDR3 runs 14 residues. The germline V gene encodes CDR1 SQVTM and CDR2 ANQGSEA. Trimming cost V 6 bases and J 0 bases, with 12 bases left between them. The CDR3 DNA reads TGCAGCGTCGGGTTGGGGTCCTCTGGAAACACCATATATTTT. Amino acid sequence: CSVGLGSSGNTIYF.

This clone was observed a handful of times. An end of the junction does not agree with germline; a read error may underlie this. This chain links TRBV19 with TRBJ1-6; 7 positions agree with TRBD1. Germline CDR1 LNHDA, CDR2 SQIVND (reference sequence). This CDR3 is 14 amino acids long. The CDR3 spells CSSSSQGRWSPLHF. The DNA for the CDR3 is TGTTCCAGTAGTTCACAGGGGAGGTGGTCACCCCTCCACTTT.

This clone was recorded many times. The J gene is TRBJ2-7, the V gene TRBV5-1, with TRBD1 matching 10 bases. The CDR3 has 13 residues. Germline CDR1 SGHRS, CDR2 YFSETQ. The trim removed 4 bases at V and 6 bases at J, leaving 4 bases unmatched. In DNA, the CDR3 is TGCGCCAGCAGCGGACAGGGGGGAGTCGAGCAGTACTTC. This sequence encodes CASSGQGGVEQYF.

This clone has at least ten counts. The chain uses TRBV7-9 and TRBJ2-1, with a tentative D call TRBD1 (6 bases). The CDR3 runs to 15 residues. CDR1 and CDR2 (germline): SEHNR, FQNEAQ (reference sequence). Trimming pared 1 base from V and 9 bases from J, leaving 16 bases between. CDR3: CASSLVGNGGGEQFF. As DNA, the CDR3 is TGTGCCAGCAGCTTAGTGGGGAATGGGGGCGGTGAGCAGTTCTTC. Variable domain in full (rest from reference TRBV7-9 and TRBJ2-1): DTGVSQNPRHKITKRGQNVTFRCDPISEHNRLYWYRQTLGQGPEFLTYFQNEAQLEKSRLLSDRFSAERPKGSFSTLEIQRTEQGDSAMYLCASSLVGNGGGEQFFGPGTRLTVL.

Comment on this clone: Other DNA sequences from this sample encode an identical CDR3 as well. The chain has TRBV5-1 and TRBJ1-2, with 8 bases that match TRBD1. Germline V gene data show CDR1 as SGHRS and CDR2 as YFSETQ. The ends lost 4 bases at V and 8 bases at J; junction bases unmatched: 10. The CDR3 runs 14 residues. CDR3 in DNA: TGCGCCAGCAGCCTAGCGACAGGGGCGGGGGGCTACACCTTC. This sequence encodes CASSLATGAGGYTF.

This clone was detected ten times or more. The rearrangement links TRBV7-2 to TRBJ2-1; a weak D match, TRBD1 (6 bases). Germline V CDR1 and CDR2: SGHTA, FQGNSA. V was clipped by 1 base and J by 6 bases, with 10 bases between them. The CDR3 sequence is 14 residues long. CDR3 sequence reads: CASSLVLQGNEQFF. As DNA, the CDR3 is TGTGCCAGCAGCTTAGTATTACAGGGCAATGAGCAGTTCTTC.

This clone has only a few counts. The rearrangement joins TRBV10-3 to TRBJ1-6, with 7 bases lining up with TRBD1. The CDR3 has 15 residues. The V gene's germline CDR1 is ENHRY and CDR2 SYGVKD. Germline trimming cut 5 bases from V and 6 bases from J; bases unmatched to any gene: 7. CDR3 protein: CAISSGGGPNSPLHF. In DNA, the CDR3 is TGTGCCATCAGTTCAGGGGGGGGTCCTAATTCACCCCTCCACTTT.

With regard to this clone: The same CDR3 is also encoded by other DNA sequences in this sample. The CDR3, as DNA: TGTGCCAGCAGCCCCTTGGTAAGAGGGTCATTACTTCACGAGCAGTACTTC. This encodes CASSPLVRGSLLHEQYF. The J gene is TRBJ2-7, the V gene TRBV3-1, with a possible D match to TRBD2 (5 bases). V was pared by 4 bases and J by 5 bases, with 24 bases between. Germline V gene data show CDR1 as LGHDT and CDR2 as YNNKEL (reference sequence). CDR3 length equals 17 residues.

This clone was seen ten or more times. This rearrangement joins TRBV20-1 to TRBJ1-5; possible D gene TRBD1, 6 bases. V dropped 1 base and J dropped 5 bases, with 15 bases sitting between them. The CDR3 contains 15 residues. Per the germline V gene, CDR1 is DFQATT and CDR2 is SNEGSKA (reference sequence). CDR3 bases: TGCAGTGCTAGAGCCCTTGGGGGGGCAGATCAGCCCCAGCATTTT. The encoded protein is CSARALGGADQPQHF.

This clone was seen a handful of times. J is TRBJ1-5 and V is TRBV28; D is undetermined. This CDR3 has 16 residues. Germline V lookup: CDR1 MDHEN, CDR2 SYDVKM. The ends were cut back, 2 bases at V and 6 bases at J, with 17 bases in the middle. The CDR3: CASSLVAGLLSQPQHF. Here the CDR3 DNA reads TGTGCCAGCAGTTTAGTGGCAGGCCTATTGAGTCAGCCCCAGCATTTT.

Remarks on this clone: This sequence may be a read error, since a much larger clone differs from it by one base. The chain links TRBV30 to TRBJ1-5; TRBD1 matches at 8 bases. The CDR3 spans 18 residues. CDR1 is GTSNPN, CDR2 SVGIG, per germline (reference sequence). Trimming removed 0 bases from V and 2 bases from J; junction bases left unmatched: 12. The DNA of the CDR3 is TGTGCCTGGAGTGTACTGACAGGGGTCAATTTCGGCAATCAGCCCCAGCATTTT. Encoded protein: CAWSVLTGVNFGNQPQHF.

Ten or more counts support this clone. The rearrangement joins TRBV2 to TRBJ2-7, with 9 bases that match TRBD1. V shed 6 bases, J shed 5 bases, and the junction held 11 bases outside the gene matches. Germline CDR1 reads SNHLY; CDR2 reads FYNNEI. The CDR3 runs 15 residues. Here the CDR3 reads CASRGTGNGKNEQYF. CDR3 nucleotides: TGTGCCAGCAGGGGGACAGGGAACGGTAAGAACGAGCAGTACTTC.

The rearrangement links TRBV2 to TRBJ2-2; 11 bases map to TRBD2. Germline loops: CDR1 SNHLY, CDR2 FYNNEI. V gave up 6 bases and J gave up 4 bases; unmatched junction bases: 7. The CDR3 spans 16 residues. The CDR3 is CASRGTSGRATGELFF. The CDR3 nucleotides read TGTGCCAGCAGAGGTACTAGCGGGAGAGCCACCGGGGAGCTGTTTTTT.

The CDR3 DNA reads as TGTGCCAGCAGCCAAGGGCAGGGGATCGCGAACACCGGGGAGCTGTTTTTT. This gives the protein CASSQGQGIANTGELFF. The chain has TRBV6-1 and TRBJ2-2; maybe TRBD1 (6 bases). Germline V lookup: CDR1 MNHNS, CDR2 SASEGT. The germline V and J ends were trimmed by 6 bases and 0 bases, with 17 bases remaining between them. The CDR3 is made up of 17 amino acids.

This clone is deemed medium-sized. The genes are TRBV29-1 and TRBJ1-4; TRBD1 agrees at 7 bases. CDR1 is SQVTM, CDR2 ANQGSEA, per germline. V trimming: 7 bases; J trimming: 5 bases; junction bases outside the gene matches: 25. The CDR3 is made up of 19 amino acids. In DNA, the CDR3 is TGCAGCGACTCAATAACTCTATACACTCCGGGACAGTGGAATGAAAAACTGTTTTTT. It yields the protein CSDSITLYTPGQWNEKLFF.

V and J are TRBV28 and TRBJ1-5; D might be TRBD1 (6 bases). The V gene's germline CDR1 is MDHEN and CDR2 SYDVKM. There are 15 residues in the CDR3. Trimming removed 6 bases at V and 3 bases at J, with 15 bases between. In nucleotides, the CDR3 is TGTGCCAGCAGCTCGAGGGGGGGACCCAATCAGCCCCAGCATTTT. It is translated as CASSSRGGPNQPQHF.

The chain carries TRBV11-1 and TRBJ1-6; D is unresolved. The CDR3 is 12 amino acids. V was pared by 4 bases and J by 10 bases, with 8 bases between. The germline V gene has CDR1 SGHAT and CDR2 FQDESV (reference sequence). The CDR3 DNA reads as TGTGCCAGCAGCTGGATGGGGTCACCCCTCCACTTT. Translation: CASSWMGSPLHF.

This clone has a handful of counts. A much larger clone lies one base from this, so it may be a read error. V gene TRBV10-3 combines with J gene TRBJ1-1; a weak D match, TRBD1 (6 bases). Looked up from germline, CDR1 is ENHRY and CDR2 is SYGVKD. The CDR3 is made up of 15 amino acids. CDR3 residues: CAISVPGTQNTEAFF. CDR3 sequence (DNA): TGTGCCATCAGTGTCCCCGGGACACAGAACACCGAAGCTTTCTTT.

The table lists this clone with many counts. Other DNA sequences within the sample encode an identical CDR3. The V gene is TRBV12-5, the J gene TRBJ1-1; TRBD1 is a possible D gene (5 bases). Trimming stripped 7 bases from V and 4 bases from J, with 19 bases between. The germline V gene has CDR1 LGHNT and CDR2 FRNRAP. The length of the CDR3 is 15 residues. In DNA form, the CDR3 reads TGTGCTAGTGCCCCCCGCGCCTACGGGGCCACTGAAGCTTTCTTT. This encodes CASAPRAYGATEAFF.

The CDR3 here is CSARDRRVTGGGTYEQYF. Here the CDR3 DNA reads TGCAGTGCTAGAGACCGTCGCGTGACAGGGGGTGGCACCTACGAGCAGTACTTC. The chain employs TRBV20-1 and TRBJ2-7; TRBD1 aligns across 9 bases. Germline CDR1 reads DFQATT; CDR2 reads SNEGSKA (reference sequence). Unmatched junction bases numbered 14, after V lost 0 bases and J lost 2 bases. The CDR3 is 18 residues long.

CDR3 sequence (DNA): TGTTCCAGCAGGCGTCAACGCGAAGCTTTCTTT. It yields the protein CSSRRQREAFF. This chain connects TRBV24-1 to TRBJ1-1; D uncertain. Germline loops: CDR1 KGHDR, CDR2 SFDVKD. The CDR3 contains 11 residues.

This clone was seen a handful of times. The V gene is TRBV15, the J gene TRBJ2-7; 10 nucleotides agree with TRBD2. The germline V gene encodes CDR1 LNHNV and CDR2 YYDKDF (reference sequence). V shed 3 bases, J shed 6 bases, and the junction held 11 bases outside the gene matches. There are 16 residues in the CDR3. CDR3 sequence reads: CATSRSSGSPPCEQYF. In nucleotides, the CDR3 is TGTGCCACCAGCAGGTCTAGCGGGAGTCCGCCCTGCGAGCAGTACTTC.